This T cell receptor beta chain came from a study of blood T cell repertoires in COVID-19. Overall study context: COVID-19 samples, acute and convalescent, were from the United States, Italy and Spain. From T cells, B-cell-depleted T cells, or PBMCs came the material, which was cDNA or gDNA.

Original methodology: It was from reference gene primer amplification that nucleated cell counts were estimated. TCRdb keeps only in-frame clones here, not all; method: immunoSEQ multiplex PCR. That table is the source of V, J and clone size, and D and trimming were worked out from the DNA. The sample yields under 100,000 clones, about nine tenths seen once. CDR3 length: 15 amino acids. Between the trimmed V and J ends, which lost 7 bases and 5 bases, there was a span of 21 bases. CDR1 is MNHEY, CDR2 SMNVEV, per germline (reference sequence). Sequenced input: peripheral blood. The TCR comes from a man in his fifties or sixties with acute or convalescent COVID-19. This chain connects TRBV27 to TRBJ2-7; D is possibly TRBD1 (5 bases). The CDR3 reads CASTSRNRGPDEQYF. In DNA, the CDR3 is TGTGCCAGCACATCCAGGAATAGGGGTCCCGACGAGCAGTACTTC.